These 14 T cell receptor beta chains share one sample of origin, sequenced in a study of OX40 agonist ivuxolimab in advanced cancers. Measured with immunoSEQ multiplex PCR; TCRdb has only the in-frame clones, and not every one. The sample lists approximately 89,000 clones, 88% occurring once. The sample consisted of CD4+ or CD8+ T cells sorted from blood, taken in a trial of the OX40 agonist ivuxolimab. Receptors originate from an adult with an advanced solid tumor such as melanoma, head and neck, liver or kidney cancer.

The J gene is TRBJ1-2, the V gene TRBV28; D gene uncertain. This CDR3 contains 13 residues. Germline CDR1 is MDHEN and CDR2 is SYDVKM. V was trimmed by 3 bases and J by 1 base, leaving 6 bases between them. The CDR3 spells CASSLGGNYGYTF. Here the CDR3 DNA reads TGTGCCAGCAGTTTGGGAGGTAACTATGGCTACACCTTC.

J is TRBJ2-2 and V is TRBV28; the match to TRBD1 covers 10 bases. The V and J ends lost 7 bases and 7 bases, in that order; junction bases with no gene match: 18. The CDR3 consists of 18 residues. CDR1 MDHEN and CDR2 SYDVKM come from the germline V gene. CDR3 sequence: CASTAVNLDRGRIGELFF. DNA for the CDR3: TGTGCCAGCACCGCGGTGAACTTAGACAGGGGGCGGATCGGGGAGCTGTTTTTT.

This chain connects TRBV29-1 to TRBJ1-1; TRBD1 matches 7 bases. Losses at the gene ends were 7 bases for V and 2 bases for J; bases not matched to a gene: 7. Germline lookup yields CDR1 SQVTM and CDR2 ANQGSEA. The CDR3 length is 13 residues. The CDR3 nucleotides are TGCAGCGGAAAACAGGGGAGAAACACTGAAGCTTTCTTT. This sequence encodes CSGKQGRNTEAFF.

This chain links TRBV5-4 with TRBJ2-3; weak D call: TRBD2 (5 bases). The germline CDR1 and CDR2 sequences are SGHNT and YYREEE (reference sequence). V dropped 0 bases and J dropped 0 bases, with 11 bases sitting between them. The CDR3 totals 16 residues. CDR3: CASSLGASGSTDTQYF. The CDR3 DNA reads TGTGCCAGCAGCTTGGGGGCGAGCGGAAGCACAGATACGCAGTATTTT. The full variable domain, completed using reference TRBV5-4 and TRBJ2-3, is ETGVTQSPTHLIKTRGQQVTLRCSSQSGHNTVSWYQQALGQGPQFIFQYYREEENGRGNFPPRFSGLQFPNYSSELNVNALELDDSALYLCASSLGASGSTDTQYFGPGTRLTVL.

The chain combines TRBV11-1 with TRBJ2-5, with 11 bases identical to TRBD2. CDR3 length equals 17 residues. V was pared by 5 bases and J by 1 base, with 9 bases of the junction left unmatched. Germline loops: CDR1 SGHAT, CDR2 FQDESV (reference sequence). CDR3 in DNA: TGTGCCAGCAGCCCGGGACTAGCGGCAGTGGGCCAAGAGACCCAGTACTTC. Translation: CASSPGLAAVGQETQYF.

The V gene is TRBV28, the J gene TRBJ2-2; D is perhaps TRBD2 (6 bases). The CDR3 runs to 13 residues. The V end was cut by 7 bases, the J end by 7 bases, with 13 bases between. Germline V gene data show CDR1 as MDHEN and CDR2 as SYDVKM. DNA for the CDR3: TGTGCCAGCAAACCTGGGGGAGGCGGGGAGCTGTTTTTT. This sequence encodes CASKPGGGGELFF.

This clone is a singleton in its sample. This chain joins TRBV4-1 and TRBJ2-1, with TRBD2 matching 7 bases. The CDR3 loop spans 16 amino acids. The V segment lost 0 bases and the J segment 7 bases; nucleotides outside the gene matches: 9. Per the germline V gene, CDR1 is MGHRA and CDR2 is YSYEKL. Written as DNA, the CDR3 is TGCGCCAGCAGCCAAGAAGGGCTAGCGGCTAATAATGAGCAGTTCTTC. This translates into CASSQEGLAANNEQFF.

The chain combines TRBV11-3 with TRBJ2-5; D uncertain. Trimming cost V 6 bases and J 2 bases, with 16 bases left between them. CDR3 length equals 15 residues. In germline, CDR1 is SGHNT, CDR2 YENEEA. The CDR3 loop is CASSLPAKEQETQYF. The CDR3 nucleotides read TGTGCCAGCAGTTTGCCAGCCAAGGAACAAGAGACCCAGTACTTC.

V is TRBV28 and J is TRBJ2-1, with D possibly called TRBD1 or TRBD2 (6 bases each). V gave up 7 bases and J gave up 0 bases, with 16 bases separating them. Germline assignment: CDR1 MDHEN and CDR2 SYDVKM. The CDR3 runs to 16 residues. The CDR3 protein is CASTPGGGSSYNEQFF. The CDR3 DNA reads TGTGCCAGCACCCCTGGAGGGGGGAGCTCCTACAATGAGCAGTTCTTC.

V gene TRBV13 combines with J gene TRBJ2-3; D gene ambiguous. Trimming shortened V by 3 bases and J by 5 bases, and 9 bases separated the two germline ends. CDR3 length: 13 amino acids. Germline V lookup: CDR1 PRHDT, CDR2 FYEKMQ (reference sequence). The CDR3 here is CASSFPTEDTQYF. CDR3 nucleotides: TGTGCCAGCAGCTTCCCGACGGAAGATACGCAGTATTTT.

The CDR3, as DNA: TGTGCCAGCAGTTACACCAGACAGGGCTACGAGCAGTACTTC. Protein product: CASSYTRQGYEQYF. V gene TRBV6-5 combines with J gene TRBJ2-7, with 7 bases matching TRBD1. CDR3 length: 14 amino acids. CDR1 MNHEY and CDR2 SVGAGI come from the germline V gene. J was trimmed by 3 bases and V by 2 bases; bases with no gene match: 4.

The chain employs TRBV30 and TRBJ1-2; TRBD1 matches at 10 bases. The CDR3 spans 14 residues. Germline V gene sequence: CDR1 GTSNPN, CDR2 SVGIG (reference sequence). V dropped 1 base and J dropped 8; count of bases not matched to a gene: 7. The chain's CDR3 is CAWSGAGQGVGYTF. The CDR3 DNA is TGTGCCTGGAGTGGTGCTGGACAGGGGGTCGGCTACACCTTC.

The CDR3 region has the DNA TGTGCCAGCAGCCCCCAGGGGCTCCCGAGTAGGAATGAGCAGTTCTTC. Translated: CASSPQGLPSRNEQFF. The chain uses TRBV7-3 and TRBJ2-1; TRBD1 is a possible D gene (6 bases). Germline loops: CDR1 SGHTA, CDR2 FQGTGA. The CDR3 extends over 16 amino acids. The V end lost 5 bases, the J end lost 7 bases, and 21 bases lay between the germline ends.

The V call is TRBV7-3, the J call TRBJ2-6; tentative D call: TRBD2 (6 bases). CDR3 length equals 17 residues. V dropped 5 bases and J dropped 1 base, with 15 bases sitting between them. CDR1 is SGHTA, CDR2 FQGTGA, per germline. CDR3 protein: CASSLSGVRSGANVLTF. The CDR3 DNA reads as TGTGCCAGCAGCCTCTCGGGGGTGAGGTCTGGGGCCAACGTCCTGACTTTC. The full variable domain, its missing parts supplied by reference TRBV7-3 and TRBJ2-6, is GAGVSQTPSNKVTEKGKYVELRCDPISGHTALYWYRQSLGQGPEFLIYFQGTGAADDSGLPNDRFFAVRPEGSVSTLKIQRTERGDSAVYLCASSLSGVRSGANVLTFGAGSRLTVL.